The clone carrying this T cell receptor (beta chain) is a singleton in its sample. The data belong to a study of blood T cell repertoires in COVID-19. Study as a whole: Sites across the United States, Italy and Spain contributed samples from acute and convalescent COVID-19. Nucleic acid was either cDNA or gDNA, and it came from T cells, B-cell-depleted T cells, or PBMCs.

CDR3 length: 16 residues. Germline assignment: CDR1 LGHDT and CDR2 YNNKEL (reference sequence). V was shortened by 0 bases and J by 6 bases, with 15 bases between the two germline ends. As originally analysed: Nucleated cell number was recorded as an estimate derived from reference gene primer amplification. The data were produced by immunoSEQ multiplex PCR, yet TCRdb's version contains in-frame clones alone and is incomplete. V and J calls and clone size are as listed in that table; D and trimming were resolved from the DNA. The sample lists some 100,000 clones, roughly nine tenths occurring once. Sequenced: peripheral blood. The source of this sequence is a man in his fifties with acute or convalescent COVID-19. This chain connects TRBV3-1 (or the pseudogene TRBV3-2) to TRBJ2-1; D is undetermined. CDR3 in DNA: TGTGCCAGCAGCCAAGAGAGTAGCCCTCCGGGCAATGAGCAGTTCTTC. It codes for CASSQESSPPGNEQFF.